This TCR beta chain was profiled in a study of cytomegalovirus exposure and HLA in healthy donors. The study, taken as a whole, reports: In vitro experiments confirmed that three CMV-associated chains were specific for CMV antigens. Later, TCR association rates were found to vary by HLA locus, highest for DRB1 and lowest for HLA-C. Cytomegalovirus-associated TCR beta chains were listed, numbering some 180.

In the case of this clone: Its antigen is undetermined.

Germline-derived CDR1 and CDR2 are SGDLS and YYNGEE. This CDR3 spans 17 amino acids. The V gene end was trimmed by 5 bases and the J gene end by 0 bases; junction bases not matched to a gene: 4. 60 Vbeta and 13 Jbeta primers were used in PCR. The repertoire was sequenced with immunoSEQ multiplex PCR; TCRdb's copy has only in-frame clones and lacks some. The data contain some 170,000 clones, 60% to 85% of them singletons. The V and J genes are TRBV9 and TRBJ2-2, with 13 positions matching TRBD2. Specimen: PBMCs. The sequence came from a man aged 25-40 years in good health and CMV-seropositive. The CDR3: CASSEGLAGPNTGELFF. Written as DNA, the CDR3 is TGTGCCAGCAGTGAGGGACTAGCGGGGCCGAACACCGGGGAGCTGTTTTTT.